Listed here are 30 T cell receptor beta chains from one sample, sequenced in a study of Ad26.COV2.S vaccination and SARS-CoV-2 variants. Libraries were prepared by immunoSEQ multiplex PCR; TCRdb keeps only in-frame clonotypes and omits some of them. This table holds roughly 420,000 clones, nearly 90% found once. The treatment denotes: about 20 received Ad26.COV2.S at low or high dose, single or two shots; about 5 received placebo; per-sample allocation not given. Sampling occurred on day 63 after the first vaccine or placebo injection. The source material was peripheral blood, sampled in a trial of Ad26.COV2.S vaccine versus placebo. These receptors all stem from a person between 18 and 65 years old who received the Ad26.COV2.S COVID-19 vaccine or a placebo.

V and J are TRBV20-1 and TRBJ1-2; D remains unclear. In germline, CDR1 is DFQATT, CDR2 SNEGSKA (reference sequence). The ends were cut back, 5 bases at V and 1 base at J, with 5 bases in the middle. The CDR3 extends over 11 amino acids. CDR3: CSAEVNYGYTF. The CDR3, as DNA: TGCAGTGCTGAGGTTAACTATGGCTACACCTTC.

The gene calls are TRBV6-5 and TRBJ2-2; D possibly uses TRBD1 or TRBD2 (5 bases each). The CDR3 covers 15 residues. Germline CDR1 is MNHEY and CDR2 is SVGAGI. With 8 bases removed from V and 8 bases from J, the gap between germline ends came to 21 bases. In DNA, the CDR3 is TGTGCCAGCGGGACGACTACACACCGGGGAGGGGAGCTGTTTTTT. This sequence encodes CASGTTTHRGGELFF.

The chain has TRBV18 and TRBJ2-3; D might be TRBD1 (7 bases). Per germline, CDR1 KGHSH and CDR2 LQKENI. The CDR3 covers 15 residues. The V end lost 3 bases, the J end lost 3 bases, and 13 bases lay between the germline ends. The CDR3 reads CASSPSAGGTDTQYF. The CDR3 DNA sequence: TGTGCCAGCTCACCTTCGGCAGGGGGGACAGATACGCAGTATTTT.

The DNA of the CDR3 is TGTGCCACCAGTGTAAGAGGGGGAGGCTACAATGAGCAGTTCTTC. This encodes CATSVRGGGYNEQFF. The chain links TRBV24-1 to TRBJ2-1; D tentatively fits TRBD1 or TRBD2 (6 bases each). V was shortened by 5 bases and J by 3 bases, with 13 bases between the two germline ends. CDR1 and CDR2 from the germline V gene are KGHDR and SFDVKD. The length of the CDR3 is 15 residues.

The V call is TRBV7-3, the J call TRBJ2-2, with TRBD2 matching over 7 bases. The CDR3 is made up of 19 amino acids. V dropped 5 bases and J dropped 3; count of bases not matched to a gene: 18. Germline lookup yields CDR1 SGHTA and CDR2 FQGTGA. CDR3 residues: CASSLGSGRVLEDTGELFF. The CDR3, as DNA: TGTGCCAGCAGCCTCGGCTCAGGGAGGGTATTAGAGGACACCGGGGAGCTGTTTTTT.

This clone showed up just once. CDR3 sequence: CASSYGHGYTF. The DNA for the CDR3 is TGTGCCAGCAGTTATGGACATGGCTACACCTTC. The chain links TRBV6-2 or TRBV6-3 to TRBJ1-2; D is unclear. The V and J ends lost 3 bases and 6 bases respectively, with 5 bases between them. This CDR3 is 11 amino acids long. Germline V gene sequence: CDR1 MNHEY, CDR2 SVGEGT.

The gene calls are TRBV5-1 and TRBJ1-4; possible D gene TRBD1, 5 bases. V dropped 4 bases and J dropped 6 bases, with 16 bases sitting between them. The CDR3 consists of 15 residues. Germline V gives CDR1 SGHRS, CDR2 YFSETQ. The CDR3 here is CASSTPGSGDEKLFF. Written as DNA, the CDR3 is TGCGCCAGCAGCACCCCAGGGAGTGGGGATGAAAAACTGTTTTTT.

The chain employs TRBV5-4 and TRBJ2-5; D is tentatively TRBD1 or TRBD2 (7 bases each). The CDR3 has 15 amino acids. Germline-derived CDR1 and CDR2 are SGHNT and YYREEE (reference sequence). Trimming stripped 4 bases from V and 4 bases from J, with 17 bases between. The CDR3 reads CASSPLGGGSETQYF. The CDR3 DNA reads as TGTGCCAGCAGCCCGCTGGGAGGGGGCTCAGAGACCCAGTACTTC.

V usage is TRBV18 and J usage is TRBJ2-1; no firm D call. CDR1 KGHSH and CDR2 LQKENI come from the germline V gene. V lost 6 bases, J lost 4 bases, and 13 bases lay in between. CDR3 length equals 14 residues. CDR3 loop: CASSGSGSYNEQFF. In nucleotides, the CDR3 is TGTGCCAGCTCCGGGTCCGGGTCTTACAATGAGCAGTTCTTC.

V usage is TRBV19 and J usage is TRBJ1-2, with D perhaps TRBD1 (6 bases). The germline CDR1 and CDR2 sequences are LNHDA and SQIVND (reference sequence). The CDR3 runs 15 residues. V was trimmed by 5 bases and J by 4 bases, leaving 17 bases between them. The CDR3 DNA reads as TGTGCCAGTAGTCTTGGGACAATGGGGCCCTATGGCTACACCTTC. This gives the protein CASSLGTMGPYGYTF.

This chain connects TRBV6-5 to TRBJ2-2, with 8 bases matching TRBD2. The V gene's germline CDR1 is MNHEY and CDR2 SVGAGI. V shed 0 bases, J shed 8 bases, and the junction held 2 bases outside the gene matches. This CDR3 spans 14 amino acids. The CDR3 bases are TGTGCCAGCAGTTACTCTAGCGGGACAGGGGAGCTGTTTTTT. Translating it yields CASSYSSGTGELFF.

This clone was found a few times. The V call is TRBV5-4, the J call TRBJ2-7, with D perhaps TRBD1 or TRBD2 (6 bases each). The germline V gene encodes CDR1 SGHNT and CDR2 YYREEE (reference sequence). Trimming removed 4 bases from V and 5 bases from J, with 19 bases in between. The CDR3 extends over 15 amino acids. The CDR3 DNA is TGTGCCAGCAGCCGAGGGGGGTTCGGAGAACACGAGCAGTACTTC. Protein product: CASSRGGFGEHEQYF.

This chain uses TRBV5-1 with TRBJ2-7, with D uncertain. The germline CDR1 and CDR2 sequences are SGHRS and YFSETQ. There are 15 residues in the CDR3. V lost 1 base to trimming and J lost 2 bases, with 13 bases between them. The CDR3 sequence: CASSLKSSHPYEQYF. CDR3 sequence (DNA): TGCGCCAGCAGCTTGAAATCGAGCCATCCCTACGAGCAGTACTTC.

As concerns this clone: Different DNA sequences within this sample yield the same CDR3. This chain links TRBV5-1 with TRBJ1-1; TRBD1 agrees at 7 bases. The CDR3 is 13 residues long. The V segment lost 2 bases and the J segment 7 bases; nucleotides outside the gene matches: 5. Per the germline V gene, CDR1 is SGHRS and CDR2 is YFSETQ. The CDR3 DNA sequence: TGCGCCAGCAGCTTCGGGCAGGGGGGTGAAGCTTTCTTT. Amino acid sequence: CASSFGQGGEAFF.

The V call is TRBV27, the J call TRBJ2-3, with no clear D. Between the trimmed V and J ends, which lost 2 bases and 4 bases, there was a span of 1 base. This CDR3 spans 11 amino acids. Per germline, CDR1 MNHEY and CDR2 SMNVEV (reference sequence). The CDR3 DNA follows: TGTGCCAGCAGTTTAGCAGATACGCAGTATTTT. Its translation: CASSLADTQYF.

The J gene is TRBJ2-5, the V gene TRBV13; D uncertain. Trimming left V 4 bases short and J 3 bases short, with 6 bases between. The CDR3 is 12 amino acids. Germline assignment: CDR1 PRHDT and CDR2 FYEKMQ (reference sequence). The CDR3 DNA reads as TGTGCCAGCAGCTCACTCAAAGAGACCCAGTACTTC. This codes for CASSSLKETQYF.

The rearrangement uses TRBV5-4 and TRBJ2-3; D might be TRBD1 or TRBD2, each matching 5 bases. Germline-derived CDR1 and CDR2 are SGHNT and YYREEE (reference sequence). Trimming cost V 4 bases and J 2 bases, with 14 bases left between them. The CDR3 length is 15 residues. The DNA for the CDR3 is TGTGCCAGCAGCCCCGGACGGGACCCCACAGATACGCAGTATTTT. Amino acid sequence: CASSPGRDPTDTQYF.

The chain carries TRBV7-7 and TRBJ2-5; 10 bases match TRBD2. The CDR3 is 15 amino acids. Germline loops: CDR1 SSHAT, CDR2 FNYEAQ (reference sequence). This chain's CDR3 is CASSWASGRLETQYF. CDR3 in DNA: TGTGCTAGTAGCTGGGCTAGCGGGAGATTGGAGACCCAGTACTTC.

CDR3 sequence (DNA): TGTGCCACCAGTGATTCCCCGGGACACCAAAGAAACTCCTATAATTCACCCCTCCACTTT. Translated: CATSDSPGHQRNSYNSPLHF. V and J are TRBV24-1 and TRBJ1-6; a weak D match, TRBD1 (6 bases). Trimming shortened V by 2 bases and J by 0 bases, and 19 bases separated the two germline ends. CDR3 length equals 20 residues. The germline CDR1 and CDR2 sequences are KGHDR and SFDVKD.

The V gene is TRBV15, the J gene TRBJ2-7; D is uncertain. The CDR3 runs 13 residues. Looked up from germline, CDR1 is LNHNV and CDR2 is YYDKDF (reference sequence). V lost 0 bases to trimming and J lost 3 bases, with 6 bases between them. The CDR3 nucleotides read TGTGCCACCAGCAGAGATAGACTCTACGAGCAGTACTTC. Translated: CATSRDRLYEQYF.

The chain is built from TRBV3-1 (or the pseudogene TRBV3-2) and TRBJ1-2; D is ambiguous. Germline-derived CDR1 and CDR2 are LGHDT and YNNKEL (reference sequence). Trimming stripped 3 bases from V and 3 bases from J, with 20 bases between. The CDR3 is 17 amino acids. CDR3 sequence (DNA): TGTGCCAGCAGCCATGCTTATCCGGGGAAGCTCGACTATGGCTACACCTTC. Amino acid sequence: CASSHAYPGKLDYGYTF.

The chain's CDR3 is CASSPARDIYGYTF. In DNA, the CDR3 is TGTGCCAGCAGCCCAGCCCGGGACATCTATGGCTACACCTTC. The chain uses TRBV4-2 and TRBJ1-2, with TRBD1 as a possible D gene (6 bases). Per the germline V gene, CDR1 is LGHNA and CDR2 is YNFKEQ. The V end was cut by 4 bases, the J end by 4 bases, with 13 bases between. There are 14 residues in the CDR3.

As DNA, the CDR3 is TGTGCCAGCAGCTTAACGGCAGGTTATGGGAAAAGGACTGAAGCTTTCTTT. It codes for CASSLTAGYGKRTEAFF. The chain employs TRBV7-3 and TRBJ1-1; no reliable D call. Germline V gives CDR1 SGHTA, CDR2 FQGTGA. The V and J ends lost 0 bases and 5 bases respectively, with 19 bases between them. The CDR3 is 17 amino acids.

V usage is TRBV20-1 and J usage is TRBJ2-4, with D hard to call. This CDR3 has 10 amino acids. CDR1 DFQATT and CDR2 SNEGSKA come from the germline V gene (reference sequence). Between the trimmed V and J ends, which lost 5 bases and 10 bases, there was a span of 9 bases. The CDR3 DNA is TGCAGTGCTTTCTTCGGGATTCAGTACTTC. Amino acids: CSAFFGIQYF.

V gene TRBV7-2 combines with J gene TRBJ1-5; tentatively, D is TRBD1 (5 bases). The V gene's germline CDR1 is SGHTA and CDR2 FQGNSA. Trimming shortened V by 5 bases and J by 4 bases, and 15 bases separated the two germline ends. There are 15 residues in the CDR3. The CDR3 bases are TGTGCCAGCAGCCCCGGGACCCGCGAAAATCAGCCCCAGCATTTT. Translating gives CASSPGTRENQPQHF.

The V call is TRBV7-2, the J call TRBJ1-2; the D is unclear. The length of the CDR3 is 13 residues. V was pared by 4 bases and J by 5 bases, with 11 bases between. Germline V gene sequence: CDR1 SGHTA, CDR2 FQGNSA. The CDR3 is CASSSTDGYGYTF. The CDR3 DNA follows: TGTGCCAGCAGCTCCACGGACGGATATGGCTACACCTTC.

V gene TRBV29-1 combines with J gene TRBJ1-2, with 7 bases matching TRBD1. CDR3 length equals 12 residues. Germline values: CDR1 SQVTM, CDR2 ANQGSEA. The V segment lost 7 bases and the J segment 3 bases; nucleotides outside the gene matches: 5. As DNA, the CDR3 is TGCAGCGCCTGGGACAGCGACTATGGCTACACCTTC. Its protein product is CSAWDSDYGYTF.

J is TRBJ1-6 and V is TRBV27; 9 nucleotides match TRBD1. CDR1 is MNHEY, CDR2 SMNVEV, per germline (reference sequence). The length of the CDR3 is 18 residues. Trimming cost V 3 bases and J 1 base; bases outside gene matches: 7. The DNA for the CDR3 is TGTGCCAGCAGTTTCCACCGGGACAGGGAATCCTATAATTCACCCCTCCACTTT. It translates to CASSFHRDRESYNSPLHF.

The chain links TRBV11-2 to TRBJ1-5; D gene unclear. The CDR3 totals 17 residues. Germline lookup yields CDR1 SGHAT and CDR2 FQNNGV. The V end lost 1 base, the J end lost 0 bases, and 13 bases lay between the germline ends. The CDR3, as DNA: TGTGCCAGCAGCTTAGGAAGGGCCCCCTATAGCAATCAGCCCCAGCATTTT. Protein product: CASSLGRAPYSNQPQHF.

The CDR3 region is CASSLDGTSGFNEQFF. CDR3 bases: TGTGCCAGCAGCTTGGACGGGACTAGCGGGTTCAATGAGCAGTTCTTC. The chain has TRBV5-4 and TRBJ2-1; 12 bases match TRBD2. V lost 0 bases to trimming and J lost 6 bases; unmatched junction nucleotides: 4. The CDR3 is made up of 16 amino acids. Germline CDR1 SGHNT, CDR2 YYREEE (reference sequence).